The present entry profiles one TCR beta chain with its context. Its antigen is not yet known. Base qualities are not provided; no much larger clone lies one nucleotide away. TCRbeta CDR3 regions were amplified from genomic DNA using the immunoSEQ Assay, a bias-controlled multiplex PCR. Per the source publication's procedure: The number of nucleated cells in each sample was estimated from the amplification of reference gene primers within the assay. To quantify the absolute abundance of each unique TCRbeta CDR3 rearrangement, sequence reads were collapsed and filtered. Productive Simpson clonality was computed per sample as the square root of Simpson's diversity index over productive rearrangements. What TCRdb holds here is the immuneACCESS table cut down to in-frame rearrangements. Part of the clones is not present; checked against another copy, under half of the missing clones reflect an unresolved V gene, and the others are unexplained. The V and J calls and clone size are taken from that table; D and trimming were inferred from the DNA. This sample holds nearly 45,000 clones; about 80% were observed only once. The top ten clones comprise roughly 19% of the sample.

This sample was included in a study of blood T cell repertoires in COVID-19 (dated by TCRdb to the early 2020s). As for the study more broadly: Samples covering the acute and convalescent phases of COVID-19 were provided by collaborators in the United States, Italy and Spain. The prospective study material was composed of cDNA or gDNA derived from T cells, B-cell-depleted T cells, or PBMCs. The dataset comprised deeply sampled blood TCRbeta repertoires from subjects exposed to, actively infected with, or recovered from COVID-19. The repertoires were released in a freely available public database intended as a resource for research on the immune response to SARS-CoV-2. The samples were drawn from the first 160 participants of the ongoing ImmuneRACE study and from 1,254 subjects provided by 6 global collaborators. Nearly every sample came with metadata listing a de-identified subject ID, COVID-19 status, age in years and sex. Where available, HLA class I and class II types were taken from metadata supplied by the sample provider and were not determined by assay-based typing.

Whole blood was collected in K2EDTA tubes by collaborating institutions according to the institutions' own protocols. For TCRbeta analysis, collaborator samples were shipped as frozen whole blood, as isolated PBMCs, or as DNA extracted from either sample type. Overall study results and their limits: The amount of clinical and demographic metadata varied by source and participant and was provided uncurated.

Taken from cysteine to phenylalanine, the CDR3 has 15 residues. The CDR3 DNA has 45 bases and is translated from base 1. The junction shows trimming of 6 bases on V and 2 bases on J, and the gene matches do not reach 9 bases of it. CDR1 and CDR2 (MNHEY, SVGAGI) derive from the germline V gene. The sequencing sample was made of peripheral blood. The origin of this receptor is a man aged 65 to 79 with acute or convalescent COVID-19. Recombination linked TRBV6-5 to TRBJ2-7; the junction holds 8 bases that match TRBD1. The CDR3 region: CASRPFTGGAYEQYF. At the DNA level, the sequence is TGTGCCAGCAGGCCGTTTACAGGGGGAGCCTACGAGCAGTACTTC.